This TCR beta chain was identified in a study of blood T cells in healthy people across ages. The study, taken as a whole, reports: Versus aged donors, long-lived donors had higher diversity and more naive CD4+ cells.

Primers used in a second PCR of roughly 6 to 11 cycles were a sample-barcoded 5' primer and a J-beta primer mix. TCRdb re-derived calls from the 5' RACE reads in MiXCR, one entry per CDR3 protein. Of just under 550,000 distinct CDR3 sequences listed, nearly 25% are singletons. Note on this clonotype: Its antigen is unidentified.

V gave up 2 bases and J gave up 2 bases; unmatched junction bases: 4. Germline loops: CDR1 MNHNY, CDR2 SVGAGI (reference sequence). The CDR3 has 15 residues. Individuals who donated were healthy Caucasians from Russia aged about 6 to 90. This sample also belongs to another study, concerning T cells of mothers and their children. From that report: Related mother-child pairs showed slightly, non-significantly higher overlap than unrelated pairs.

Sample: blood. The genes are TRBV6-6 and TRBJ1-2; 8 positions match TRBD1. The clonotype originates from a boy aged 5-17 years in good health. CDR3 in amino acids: CASSYATGANYGYTF. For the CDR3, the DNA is TGTGCCAGCAGTTACGCGACAGGGGCCAACTATGGCTACACCTTC.